These 7 T cell receptor beta chains were all obtained from the same sample, sequenced in a study of blood T cells in healthy people across ages. Next came a second PCR, run for about 7 to 12 cycles, which used a sample-barcoded 5' primer along with a J-beta primer mix. From the 5' RACE reads, TCRdb called clonotypes with MiXCR, one entry per CDR3 protein. The sample includes hundreds of thousands of distinct CDR3 sequences, about 42% seen only once; the top ten take about a sixth. The source material was blood. These receptors came from an elderly man in good health.

This chain links TRBV4-3 with TRBJ2-3; a possible D gene is TRBD2 (5 bases). Germline V lookup: CDR1 LGHNA, CDR2 YSLEER. The V gene lost 1 base and the J gene lost 6 bases, with 14 bases spanning the gap. The CDR3 is 15 residues long. The CDR3 here is CASSQALALGDTQYF. CDR3 coding DNA: TGCGCCAGCAGCCAAGCCCTAGCCTTGGGGGATACGCAGTATTTT.

J is TRBJ1-5 and V is TRBV7-2, with no clear D. V was pared by 5 bases and J by 4 bases, with 12 bases between. Germline loops: CDR1 SGHTA, CDR2 FQGNSA. The CDR3 is made up of 14 amino acids. This CDR3 is CASSLVGENQPQHF. CDR3 bases: TGTGCCAGCAGCCTTGTGGGTGAGAATCAGCCCCAGCATTTT.

About this clonotype: Mismatch with germline at one junction end may stem from a read error. This sequence joins TRBV29-1 and TRBJ2-1, with TRBD2 identical over 12 bases. The CDR3 spans 14 residues. CDR1 SQVTM and CDR2 ANQGSEA come from the germline V gene. As DNA, the CDR3 is TGCGGCGTTGAACTAGCGGGAGGTTACAATGAGCAGTTCTTC. It specifies CGVELAGGYNEQFF.

This chain uses TRBV29-1 with TRBJ1-1, with 8 bases that match TRBD1. The J segment lost 3 bases and the V segment lost 5 bases, leaving 5 bases of the junction unmatched. CDR1 is SQVTM and CDR2 is ANQGSEA in the germline V gene. The CDR3 extends over 13 amino acids. The CDR3 bases are TGCAGCGTTCAGGGGGCGGTGTACACTGAAGCTTTCTTT. Protein sequence: CSVQGAVYTEAFF.

This clonotype was observed many times. This chain connects TRBV7-9 to TRBJ2-5; 7 nucleotides align to TRBD1. Germline V lookup: CDR1 SEHNR, CDR2 FQNEAQ (reference sequence). This CDR3 is built from 16 residues. J lost 2 bases, V lost 5 bases, and 11 bases had no gene match. CDR3 bases: TGTGCCAGCAGCGCCGGGACAGCGAATTTACAAGAGACCCAGTACTTC. Protein product: CASSAGTANLQETQYF. The variable domain in full, completed from reference TRBV7-9 and TRBJ2-5, reads DTGVSQNPRHKITKRGQNVTFRCDPISEHNRLYWYRQTLGQGPEFLTYFQNEAQLEKSRLLSDRFSAERPKGSFSTLEIQRTEQGDSAMYLCASSAGTANLQETQYFGPGTRLLVL.

The CDR3 is CASRGQGVTQNVLTF. The CDR3 DNA follows: TGTGCCAGCAGGGGACAGGGGGTCACCCAAAACGTCCTGACTTTC. This chain links TRBV3-1 with TRBJ2-6, with TRBD1 matching over 11 bases. The CDR3 loop spans 15 amino acids. Germline V CDR1 and CDR2: LGHDT, YNNKEL (reference sequence). The trim removed 6 bases at V and 10 bases at J, leaving 8 bases unmatched.

The chain joins TRBV6-5 to TRBJ2-7, with 9 nucleotides matching TRBD2. CDR3 length: 15 amino acids. Germline CDR1 reads MNHEY; CDR2 reads SVGAGI. V trimming: 6 bases; J trimming: 8 bases; junction bases outside the gene matches: 14. The CDR3 is CASSPRVLAGHQQYF. The DNA of the CDR3 is TGTGCCAGCAGCCCCCGCGTACTAGCGGGCCATCAGCAGTACTTC.